This TCR beta chain was recorded in a study of tumor-infiltrating lymphocytes in primary liver carcinoma. This CDR3 has 15 residues. Looked up from germline, CDR1 is SGHTS and CDR2 is YDEGEE. V lost 0 bases and J lost 4; bases outside the gene matches: 2. Unsorted whole blood yielded blood RNA, and germline DNA was extracted as well. This clonotype occurred a few times. From around 0.5 ug of total RNA, TCR beta-specific cDNA was reverse-transcribed using a constant-region primer. For TCR beta, libraries were produced by three nested multiplex PCR rounds using slightly modified ARM-PCR. TRBV1-TRBV30 forward and Cbeta reverse primers drove the first two approximately 10-cycle rounds. MiXCR, applied by TCRdb to the multiplex PCR reads, yields one record per CDR3 protein. The sample lists some 190,000 distinct CDR3 sequences; 50% to 75% were seen once.

This receptor was obtained from a middle-aged man with primary liver carcinoma and hepatitis B virus infection. Source material: peripheral blood. The V and J genes are TRBV5-8 and TRBJ2-3, with 10 bases that match TRBD1. Written as DNA, the CDR3 is TGTGCCAGCAGCTTGGCGACAGGGGGCTCAGATACGCAGTATTTT. Its translation: CASSLATGGSDTQYF.